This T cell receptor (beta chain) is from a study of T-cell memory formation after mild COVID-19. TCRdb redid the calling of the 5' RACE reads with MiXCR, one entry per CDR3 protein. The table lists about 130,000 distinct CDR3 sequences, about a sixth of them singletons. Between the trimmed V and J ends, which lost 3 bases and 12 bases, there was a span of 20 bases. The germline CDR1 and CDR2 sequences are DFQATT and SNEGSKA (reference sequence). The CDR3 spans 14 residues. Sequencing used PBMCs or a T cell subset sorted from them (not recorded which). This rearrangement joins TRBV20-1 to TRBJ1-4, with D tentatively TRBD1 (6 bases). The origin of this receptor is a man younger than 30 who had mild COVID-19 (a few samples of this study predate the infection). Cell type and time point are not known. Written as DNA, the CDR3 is TGCAGTGCTAGCTTTGGGGGGCCGAAAGGGGAACTGTTTTTT. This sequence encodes CSASFGGPKGELFF.